This TCR beta chain was sequenced during a study of metastatic and nonmetastatic thyroid tumors. Whole-study context: Repertoire comparison spanned blood and tumor or nodule tissue of malignant and benign thyroid patients. Study-wide findings and caveats: Benign nodules reportedly had significantly lower TCR beta diversity than malignant thyroid tumors in blood and tumor.

This clone was seen ten or more times. Antigen unknown. This CDR3 contains 15 residues. Germline-derived CDR1 and CDR2 are SGHTA and FQGNSA. V was trimmed by 1 base and J by 2 bases, leaving 12 bases between them. Each patient came to thyroid surgery without any prior treatment (of any kind). Per the study methods: Construction of a distant-metastasis classifier for papillary thyroid cancer relied on CDR3 differences across clinicopathological groups. TCRdb re-called clones from the PCR reads using MiXCR. TCRdb's processing, not the authors' own work, is the source of the V and J calls. The sample has over 20,000 clones, 20% to 30% seen once; the top ten hold roughly an eighth.

The chain joins TRBV7-2 to TRBJ2-7; D may be TRBD1 (5 bases). The sample consisted of tumor tissue. The TCR comes from a male donor with papillary thyroid cancer or a benign thyroid nodule (not recorded which). Some clones in this sample may be carry-over from other donors' samples. The CDR3 protein is CASSLEGLDPYEQYF. The CDR3 DNA reads TGTGCCAGCAGCTTAGAGGGGCTCGATCCCTACGAGCAGTACTTC.